This TCR beta chain was observed in a study of Graves' ophthalmopathy and Graves' hyperthyroidism. Study context: Researchers classed hyperthyroidism as stable given no ophthalmopathy within 18 months of follow-up. Regarding the study as a whole: Stable hyperthyroidism and ophthalmopathy were told apart by a 13-signature model, which achieved around 90% sensitivity and 81.08% specificity.

This clonotype was picked up many times. Its cognate antigen is unknown. There are 15 residues in the CDR3. J lost 0 bases, V lost 5 bases, and 6 bases had no gene match. Germline V lookup: CDR1 SEHNR, CDR2 FQNEAQ (reference sequence). The evidence that diagnosis relied on was clinical symptoms, serum thyroxine, TRAb, thyroid ultrasound and orbital computed tomography. Transcripts of RNA were the source for amplifying TCR beta CDR3 regions. HTBI primers were used in a first-round RT-PCR, which preceded a second-round multiplex PCR. One entry per CDR3 protein, called by TCRdb with MiXCR from the multiplex PCR reads. Of about 1.1 million distinct CDR3 sequences in the sample, 35% to 40% are singletons; the top ten hold around 10%.

V and J are TRBV7-9 and TRBJ1-1, with 7 bases identical to TRBD1. This sequence originates from an adult man with Graves' hyperthyroidism. The specimen was peripheral blood or thyroid tissue (not recorded which). CDR3 sequence: CASSRDSKMNTEAFF. CDR3 nucleotides: TGTGCCAGCAGCCGGGACAGTAAAATGAACACTGAAGCTTTCTTT.